This TCR beta chain is from a study of metastatic and nonmetastatic thyroid tumors. Background on the study: The study looked at repertoires side by side in blood and in tumor or nodule tissue from malignant and benign thyroid patients. Notes on the study in general: Patients with malignant thyroid tumors reportedly had significantly higher TCR beta diversity than those with benign nodules, in blood and tumor.

In the case of this clone: The antigen remains unidentified.

Per the original methods: A distant-metastasis classifier for papillary thyroid cancer was built using CDR3 differences across clinicopathological groups. Via MiXCR, TCRdb re-called the PCR reads. The V and J calls and clone size come from TCRdb's table, not from the authors' own analysis. Among tens of thousands of clones listed, around 43% were seen once. This CDR3 contains 17 residues. Unmatched junction bases numbered 13, after V lost 3 bases and J lost 5 bases. Germline V gives CDR1 MDHEN, CDR2 SYDVKM. Nobody among the patients had been given any treatment before thyroid surgery. This TCR was recovered from a male donor with papillary thyroid cancer or a benign thyroid nodule (not recorded which). Some clones in this sample may be carry-over from other donors' samples. The sample consisted of tumor tissue. The rearrangement links TRBV28 to TRBJ1-3; 7 bases fit TRBD1. This CDR3 reads CASSFVNRDSRRNTIYF. CDR3 sequence (DNA): TGTGCCAGCAGTTTTGTAAACCGGGACAGTAGGCGAAACACCATATATTTT.